These T cell receptor beta chains were read from a single sample in a study of blood T cells in healthy people across ages. TCRdb processed the 5' RACE reads anew with MiXCR; each CDR3 protein has one entry. The sample shows roughly 1,500,000 distinct CDR3 sequences, roughly 45% of them seen only once. The sample taken for sequencing was blood. The receptors derive from a young woman in good health. Both conserved end residues are part of each CDR3. A D gene is named only where the DNA matches it firmly. The size entry is marked missing in some rows and otherwise reads once, few, many or a size class.

cdr3_length: 12
j_call: TRBJ2-1
d_call: -
clone_size: -
v_call: TRBV10-1
cdr3_nt: TGCGCCAGCGGGACGGTGGGAGCCCTCCCGTTCTTC
cdr3_aa: CASGTVGALPFF

cdr3_length: 12
j_call: TRBJ2-7
d_call: -
clone_size: few
v_call: TRBV29-1
cdr3_nt: TGCAGCGTTGAAGATCGAGAATCTGAGCAGTACTTC
cdr3_aa: CSVEDRESEQYF

cdr3_length: 17
j_call: TRBJ2-1
d_call: TRBD2
clone_size: few
v_call: TRBV4-2
cdr3_nt: TGTGCCAGCAGCCAAGATTTCATCGGGGGGACTTACAATGAGCAGTTCTTC
cdr3_aa: CASSQDFIGGTYNEQFF

cdr3_length: 16
j_call: TRBJ1-3
d_call: TRBD1
clone_size: once
v_call: TRBV6-5
cdr3_nt: TGTGCCAGCACCGACAGGGGACCCTGGGCTGGAAACACCATATATTTT
cdr3_aa: CASTDRGPWAGNTIYF

cdr3_length: 16
j_call: TRBJ2-1
d_call: -
clone_size: -
v_call: TRBV2
cdr3_nt: TGTGCCAGCAGTGTTTGGGGCCTCAGCTCCTACAATGAGCAGTTCTTC
cdr3_aa: CASSVWGLSSYNEQFF

cdr3_length: 13
j_call: TRBJ2-4
d_call: -
clone_size: -
v_call: TRBV2
cdr3_nt: TGTGCCAGCCTAGTACAAGGGATGGGCATTCAGTACTTC
cdr3_aa: CASLVQGMGIQYF

cdr3_length: 15
j_call: TRBJ2-2
d_call: -
clone_size: -
v_call: TRBV6-1
cdr3_nt: TGTGCCAGCAGTGAGGGGGGATTTGACACCGGGGAGCTGTTTTTT
cdr3_aa: CASSEGGFDTGELFF

cdr3_length: 13
j_call: TRBJ2-1
d_call: -
clone_size: -
v_call: TRBV29-1
cdr3_nt: TGCAGCGTACCAGACCGGGCCGGTAATGAGCAGTTCTTC
cdr3_aa: CSVPDRAGNEQFF

cdr3_length: 16
j_call: TRBJ1-2
d_call: -
clone_size: -
v_call: TRBV12-3/TRBV12-4
cdr3_nt: TGTGCCAGCACCCAGGCAGGGCGCTGGCATGTCTACGGCTACACCTTC
cdr3_aa: CASTQAGRWHVYGYTF

cdr3_length: 16
j_call: TRBJ2-7
d_call: -
clone_size: -
v_call: TRBV20-1
cdr3_nt: TGCAGTGCTAGGGACGATGGGGTCGGGAACCACAATGAGCAGTACTTC
cdr3_aa: CSARDDGVGNHNEQYF

cdr3_length: 16
j_call: TRBJ2-1
d_call: TRBD2
clone_size: -
v_call: TRBV20-1
cdr3_nt: TGCAGTGCTAGAGAGGGACTAGCGGGAGTATACAATGAGCAGTTCTTC
cdr3_aa: CSAREGLAGVYNEQFF

cdr3_length: 15
j_call: TRBJ2-7
d_call: -
clone_size: few
v_call: TRBV18
cdr3_nt: TGTGCCAGCTCGCAGAACCCGGGAATCTCCTACGAGCAGTACTTC
cdr3_aa: CASSQNPGISYEQYF

cdr3_length: 14
j_call: TRBJ1-2
d_call: -
clone_size: -
v_call: TRBV7-9
cdr3_nt: TGTGCCAGCAGTCAAAACACCGGAGACTATGGCTACACCTTC
cdr3_aa: CASSQNTGDYGYTF

cdr3_length: 14
j_call: TRBJ2-5
d_call: TRBD2
clone_size: -
v_call: TRBV5-1
cdr3_nt: TGCGCCAGCAGCTTGGCCCCGGGAGGCAATGAGCAGTACTTC
cdr3_aa: CASSLAPGGNEQYF

cdr3_length: 15
j_call: TRBJ2-1
d_call: -
clone_size: -
v_call: TRBV12-3/TRBV12-4
cdr3_nt: TGTGCCAGCAGTCCATGGGACGCACGGGACAATGAGCAGTTCTTC
cdr3_aa: CASSPWDARDNEQFF

cdr3_length: 9
j_call: TRBJ1-1
d_call: TRBD1
clone_size: -
v_call: TRBV20-1
cdr3_nt: TGCAGTGCTACAGGGGGAGCTTTCTTT
cdr3_aa: CSATGGAFF

cdr3_length: 14
j_call: TRBJ1-6
d_call: TRBD1
clone_size: -
v_call: TRBV10-1
cdr3_nt: TGCGCCAGCTCGACAGGGAAGGGGAATTCACCCCTCCACTTT
cdr3_aa: CASSTGKGNSPLHF

cdr3_length: 16
j_call: TRBJ2-5
d_call: TRBD2
clone_size: -
v_call: TRBV4-2
cdr3_nt: TGTGCCAGCAGCCAAGATGCACGGGGGGGCCGGGAGACCCAGTATTTC
cdr3_aa: CASSQDARGGRETQYF

cdr3_length: 14
j_call: TRBJ1-5
d_call: -
clone_size: -
v_call: TRBV18
cdr3_nt: TGTGCCAGCTCTCCCGGGCCCGGCGACCAGCCCCAGCATTTT
cdr3_aa: CASSPGPGDQPQHF

cdr3_length: 13
j_call: TRBJ2-5
d_call: TRBD2
clone_size: -
v_call: TRBV5-1
cdr3_nt: TGCGCCAGCAGCTGGGGACTAGACTGGGAGCAGTACTTC
cdr3_aa: CASSWGLDWEQYF

cdr3_length: 21
j_call: TRBJ2-5
d_call: -
clone_size: few
v_call: TRBV11-2
cdr3_nt: TGTGCCAGCAGCTTAGATTGGTGGGGCAGGGCACCTCACCAAGAACAAGAGACCCAGTACTTC
cdr3_aa: CASSLDWWGRAPHQEQETQYF

cdr3_length: 13
j_call: TRBJ1-6
d_call: -
clone_size: once
v_call: TRBV12-3/TRBV12-4
cdr3_nt: TGTGCCAGCAGTTTAGACGAAGACTCACCCCTCCACTTT
cdr3_aa: CASSLDEDSPLHF

cdr3_length: 13
j_call: TRBJ2-1
d_call: TRBD2
clone_size: few
v_call: TRBV20-1
cdr3_nt: TGCAGTGCCGTTAGCGGGAGGAGCGATGAGCAGTTCTTC
cdr3_aa: CSAVSGRSDEQFF

cdr3_length: 17
j_call: TRBJ2-3
d_call: TRBD2
clone_size: -
v_call: TRBV2
cdr3_nt: TGTGCCAGCAGTGCCCAACTAGCGGGAGGGCCTCGGGATACGCAGTATTTT
cdr3_aa: CASSAQLAGGPRDTQYF

cdr3_length: 15
j_call: TRBJ2-1
d_call: TRBD2
clone_size: -
v_call: TRBV27
cdr3_nt: TGTGCCAGCAGTCCGACTAGCCCTCTTAACAATGAGCAGTTCTTC
cdr3_aa: CASSPTSPLNNEQFF

cdr3_length: 16
j_call: TRBJ2-1
d_call: -
clone_size: -
v_call: TRBV4-2
cdr3_nt: TGTGCCAGCAGCCAAGTAAAGGGACCGGACCGTGGGGAGCAGTTCTTC
cdr3_aa: CASSQVKGPDRGEQFF

cdr3_length: 17
j_call: TRBJ1-1
d_call: -
clone_size: -
v_call: TRBV3-1
cdr3_nt: TGTGCCAGCAGCCAATCACTCGGGGGGTCGAAGAACACTGAAGCTTTCTTT
cdr3_aa: CASSQSLGGSKNTEAFF

cdr3_length: 14
j_call: TRBJ1-1
d_call: -
clone_size: -
v_call: TRBV19
cdr3_nt: TGTGCCAGTCTCGCGGAAGGCTTGAACACTGAAGCTTTCTTT
cdr3_aa: CASLAEGLNTEAFF

cdr3_length: 13
j_call: TRBJ2-3
d_call: -
clone_size: -
v_call: TRBV2
cdr3_nt: TGTGCCAGAGGCCGGGACTCCACAGATACGCAGTATTTT
cdr3_aa: CARGRDSTDTQYF

cdr3_length: 12
j_call: TRBJ1-1
d_call: -
clone_size: -
v_call: TRBV7-9
cdr3_nt: TGTGCCAGCAGCTTCCAAGCCAGCAATGCTTTCTTT
cdr3_aa: CASSFQASNAFF

cdr3_length: 14
j_call: TRBJ2-1
d_call: -
clone_size: once
v_call: TRBV14
cdr3_nt: TGTGCCAACAGCCAAGAAGCGGCCGTGTCTCGGCAGTTCTTC
cdr3_aa: CANSQEAAVSRQFF

cdr3_length: 16
j_call: TRBJ2-7
d_call: -
clone_size: -
v_call: TRBV7-2
cdr3_nt: TGTGCCAGCAGCTTAGGCCGGCCCTACTCGGGCTACGAGCAGTACTTC
cdr3_aa: CASSLGRPYSGYEQYF

cdr3_length: 11
j_call: TRBJ2-5
d_call: -
clone_size: -
v_call: TRBV25-1
cdr3_nt: TGTGCCTCGACCCGTTTTAGTGAGCAGTACTTC
cdr3_aa: CASTRFSEQYF

cdr3_length: 17
j_call: TRBJ2-3
d_call: TRBD2
clone_size: few
v_call: TRBV7-9
cdr3_nt: TGTGCCAGCAGCCCATACATTGTAGCGGGAAGGACAGATACGCAGTATTTT
cdr3_aa: CASSPYIVAGRTDTQYF

cdr3_length: 19
j_call: TRBJ2-1
d_call: TRBD2
clone_size: -
v_call: TRBV27
cdr3_nt: TGTGCCAGCAGTCGGCTGGGGGGACTAGCGGGAGGGTCGTGGTATGAGCAGTTCTTC
cdr3_aa: CASSRLGGLAGGSWYEQFF

cdr3_length: 12
j_call: TRBJ2-5
d_call: -
clone_size: few
v_call: TRBV4-1
cdr3_nt: TGCGCCAGCAGCCAAGCCATGGGGGAGCAGTACTTC
cdr3_aa: CASSQAMGEQYF

cdr3_length: 17
j_call: TRBJ2-3
d_call: -
clone_size: -
v_call: TRBV4-1
cdr3_nt: TGCGCCAGCAGCCAAGAGGGGCACCCAGGGAGCACAGATACGCAGTATTTT
cdr3_aa: CASSQEGHPGSTDTQYF

cdr3_length: 12
j_call: TRBJ2-7
d_call: -
clone_size: many
v_call: TRBV28
cdr3_nt: TGTGCCAGCAGGGAAGTGAACTACGAGCAGTACTTC
cdr3_aa: CASREVNYEQYF

cdr3_length: 17
j_call: TRBJ1-2
d_call: -
clone_size: few
v_call: TRBV25-1
cdr3_nt: TGTGCCAGCAGTGAAAACATGGAAGGAGGGGGAATTAGAGGCTACACCTTC
cdr3_aa: CASSENMEGGGIRGYTF

cdr3_length: 13
j_call: TRBJ2-5
d_call: -
clone_size: -
v_call: TRBV6-2/TRBV6-3
cdr3_nt: TGTGCCAGCACGACCGCGCTCCAAGAGACCCAGTACTTC
cdr3_aa: CASTTALQETQYF

cdr3_length: 15
j_call: TRBJ2-7
d_call: -
clone_size: -
v_call: TRBV29-1
cdr3_nt: TGCAGCGTTGAAGATTCCCAGGGCTCTTACAATGAGCAGTACTTC
cdr3_aa: CSVEDSQGSYNEQYF

cdr3_length: 15
j_call: TRBJ2-7
d_call: -
clone_size: -
v_call: TRBV2
cdr3_nt: TGTGCCAGCAGTGAATATGCGGGGGCGGACGACGAGCAGTACTTC
cdr3_aa: CASSEYAGADDEQYF

cdr3_length: 14
j_call: TRBJ2-7
d_call: -
clone_size: -
v_call: TRBV6-1
cdr3_nt: TGTGCCAGCAGCTTGGACTCAACTCCGTACGAGCAGTACTTC
cdr3_aa: CASSLDSTPYEQYF

cdr3_length: 14
j_call: TRBJ2-1
d_call: -
clone_size: -
v_call: TRBV12-3/TRBV12-4
cdr3_nt: TGTGCCAGCAGTTTTGAATACTCCTACAATGAGCAGTTCTTC
cdr3_aa: CASSFEYSYNEQFF

cdr3_length: 13
j_call: TRBJ2-7
d_call: -
clone_size: many
v_call: TRBV7-2
cdr3_nt: TGTGCCAGCAGCCTCCAGGACGGTACGGAGCAGTACTTC
cdr3_aa: CASSLQDGTEQYF

cdr3_length: 15
j_call: TRBJ2-1
d_call: TRBD2
clone_size: -
v_call: TRBV12-3/TRBV12-4
cdr3_nt: TGTGCCAGCAGTCCTACTAGCGCGACGAGCGATGAGCAGTTCTTC
cdr3_aa: CASSPTSATSDEQFF

cdr3_length: 15
j_call: TRBJ2-3
d_call: -
clone_size: few
v_call: TRBV18
cdr3_nt: TGTGCCAGCTCACGCCCGGTGGGGGGCACAGATACGCAGTATTTT
cdr3_aa: CASSRPVGGTDTQYF

cdr3_length: 15
j_call: TRBJ1-3
d_call: TRBD1
clone_size: -
v_call: TRBV20-1
cdr3_nt: TGCAGTGCCATCTCGCCGGGACAGGCTGGAAACACCATATATTTT
cdr3_aa: CSAISPGQAGNTIYF

cdr3_length: 11
j_call: TRBJ2-5
d_call: -
clone_size: -
v_call: TRBV20-1
cdr3_nt: TGCAGTGTCCCTGAGAGGGAGACCCAGTACTTC
cdr3_aa: CSVPERETQYF

cdr3_length: 12
j_call: TRBJ2-1
d_call: -
clone_size: few
v_call: TRBV10-3
cdr3_nt: TGTGCCATCAACGAGGGTGAGAATGAGCAGTTCTTC
cdr3_aa: CAINEGENEQFF

cdr3_length: 14
j_call: TRBJ1-1
d_call: -
clone_size: -
v_call: TRBV6-1
cdr3_nt: TGTGCCAGCAGTGAATTTAGGACTAACACTGAAGCTTTCTTT
cdr3_aa: CASSEFRTNTEAFF

cdr3_length: 13
j_call: TRBJ1-2
d_call: -
clone_size: -
v_call: TRBV29-1
cdr3_nt: TGCAGCGTTGTGAAACAGGAGGTCCATGGCTACACCTTC
cdr3_aa: CSVVKQEVHGYTF

cdr3_length: 12
j_call: TRBJ1-2
d_call: -
clone_size: few
v_call: TRBV30
cdr3_nt: TGTGCCTGGTGTGTAGGAGCAGGTGGCTACACCTTC
cdr3_aa: CAWCVGAGGYTF

cdr3_length: 13
j_call: TRBJ2-7
d_call: -
clone_size: many
v_call: TRBV10-3
cdr3_nt: TGTGCCATCAGTGAGTCGGCGGGCTACGAGCAGTACTTC
cdr3_aa: CAISESAGYEQYF